The present T cell receptor (beta chain) was sequenced within a study of response to subunit inactivated influenza vaccine. Study-wide results and limits: The authors proposed limited new T cell recruitment per seasonal influenza vaccination.

TCRdb reanalysed the RT-PCR reads using MiXCR and keeps one entry per CDR3 protein. The sample includes about half a million distinct CDR3 sequences, about 25% of them seen just once. CDR3 length: 21 amino acids. Germline-derived CDR1 and CDR2 are DFQATT and SNEGSKA (reference sequence). J gave up 5 bases and V 4 bases, and 28 bases lay outside the gene matches. This clonotype was observed a few times. Its target is not known. Sequenced here: CD4+ T cells sorted from PBMCs, sampled 4 to 6 days after vaccination. The clonotype originates from a man between 50 and 59 years old who received an inactivated influenza vaccine. The genes are TRBV20-1 and TRBJ2-1, with 8 bases matching TRBD1. The CDR3 DNA sequence: TGCAGTGCTAACCCCAATACTGCACGTTCTCGATGGACAGGGATCCACAATGAGCAGTTCTTC. Protein: CSANPNTARSRWTGIHNEQFF.